The 9 T cell receptor beta chains given below trace back to one sample, sequenced in a study of blood T cell repertoires in COVID-19. Some clones are missing from TCRdb's copy, which holds only in-frame ones; the method was immunoSEQ multiplex PCR. The sample holds roughly 46,000 clones; 75% to 90% are singletons and the top ten take 6.5% to 9%. Source material: peripheral blood. These receptors originate from a man between 60 and 70 years old with active COVID-19.

The sample holds one count of this clone. The rearrangement joins TRBV7-6 to TRBJ2-4; D is possibly TRBD1 (5 bases). This CDR3 is 15 amino acids long. V shed 1 base and J shed 4 bases, with 11 bases lying between them. Germline lookup yields CDR1 SGHVS and CDR2 FNYEAQ. DNA of the CDR3: TGTGCCAGCAGCTTAGAGGCAGGGTCAAAAAACATTCAGTACTTC. Translation: CASSLEAGSKNIQYF.

The chain employs TRBV19 and TRBJ2-5, with TRBD2 as a possible D gene (6 bases). CDR1 LNHDA and CDR2 SQIVND come from the germline V gene (reference sequence). V shed 8 bases and J shed 5 bases, with 15 bases lying between them. The CDR3 length is 13 residues. CDR3 residues: CASEDPAGETQYF. In nucleotides, the CDR3 is TGTGCCAGTGAAGACCCCGCGGGGGAGACCCAGTACTTC. The whole variable domain, remainder taken from reference TRBV19 and TRBJ2-5, is DGGITQSPKYLFRKEGQNVTLSCEQNLNHDAMYWYRQDPGQGLRLIYYSQIVNDFQKGDIAEGYSVSREKKESFPLTVTSAQKNPTAFYLCASEDPAGETQYFGPGTRLLVL.

The rearrangement uses TRBV5-6 and TRBJ2-7; D possibly corresponds to TRBD1 (5 bases). The V gene lost 7 bases and the J gene lost 6 bases, with 14 bases spanning the gap. Germline CDR1 is SGHDT and CDR2 is YYEEEE. CDR3 length: 12 amino acids. The CDR3 sequence is CASGRVGAEQYF. The CDR3 DNA reads as TGTGCCAGCGGAAGAGTAGGGGCCGAGCAGTACTTC. Full variable domain (remainder filled in from reference TRBV5-6 and TRBJ2-7): DAGVTQSPTHLIKTRGQQVTLRCSPKSGHDTVSWYQQALGQGPQFIFQYYEEEERQRGNFPDRFSGHQFPNYSSELNVNALLLGDSALYLCASGRVGAEQYFGPGTRLTVT.

This chain uses TRBV11-2 with TRBJ2-7; TRBD1 aligns across 10 bases. Germline CDR1 and CDR2: SGHAT and FQNNGV. The CDR3 has 14 amino acids. V lost 5 bases, J lost 6 bases, and 7 bases stayed unmatched. CDR3 coding DNA: TGTGCCAGCAGCCCGACAGGGGGCCTTGGCGAGCAGTACTTC. Translating gives CASSPTGGLGEQYF.

The chain combines TRBV11-2 with TRBJ2-5; D is undetermined. The germline V gene encodes CDR1 SGHAT and CDR2 FQNNGV. This CDR3 contains 14 residues. V lost 3 bases to trimming and J lost 2 bases, with 10 bases between them. CDR3 region: CASSFGAIQETQYF. The CDR3, as DNA: TGTGCCAGCAGCTTTGGTGCTATTCAAGAGACCCAGTACTTC. Together with reference TRBV11-2 and TRBJ2-5, the CDR3 gives the full variable domain: EAGVAQSPRYKIIEKRQSVAFWCNPISGHATLYWYQQILGQGPKLLIQFQNNGVVDDSQLPKDRFSAERLKGVDSTLKIQPAKLEDSAVYLCASSFGAIQETQYFGPGTRLLVL.

This clone appeared once. The chain joins TRBV4-1 to TRBJ2-7, with 8 bases fitting TRBD1. This CDR3 has 15 amino acids. Germline lookup yields CDR1 MGHRA and CDR2 YSYEKL. V shed 2 bases, J shed 3 bases, and the junction held 6 bases outside the gene matches. The CDR3 loop reads CASSQPGDRIYEQYF. The CDR3 region has the DNA TGCGCCAGCAGCCAACCAGGGGACAGGATCTACGAGCAGTACTTC.

The chain uses TRBV30 and TRBJ2-5; TRBD2 matches 8 bases. Losses at the gene ends were 8 bases for V and 4 bases for J; bases not matched to a gene: 15. The CDR3 length is 15 residues. Looked up from germline, CDR1 is GTSNPN and CDR2 is SVGIG (reference sequence). The DNA for the CDR3 is TGTGCCACCGAAAGGGCCGGGGGGGCCCTAGAGACCCAGTACTTC. It encodes CATERAGGALETQYF.

This clone appeared a few times. This rearrangement joins TRBV6-5 to TRBJ2-1; 8 bases are shared with TRBD1. The CDR3 length is 15 residues. From germline, CDR1 is MNHEY and CDR2 SVGAGI. V shed 0 bases and J 7 bases; nucleotides not matched to a gene: 5. The CDR3 sequence is CASSYSRTGSNEQFF. The CDR3 region has the DNA TGTGCCAGCAGTTACTCAAGGACAGGGTCAAATGAGCAGTTCTTC.

The chain links TRBV18 to TRBJ2-7, with TRBD2 matching over 7 bases. From germline, CDR1 is KGHSH and CDR2 LQKENI. J gave up 4 bases and V 3 bases, and 9 bases lay outside the gene matches. The CDR3 has 15 residues. CDR3 in DNA: TGTGCCAGCTCACCCGCGGGTGGGAGGGGATACGAGCAGTACTTC. Translated: CASSPAGGRGYEQYF.